Each of the 2 T cell receptor beta chains below was sequenced from the same sample in a study of blood T cell repertoires in COVID-19. Profiling relied on immunoSEQ multiplex PCR, and the TCRdb table lists in-frame clones only, not all of them. This repertoire shows 120,000 or so clones, roughly 75% found once; its top ten account for roughly 17%. The sample was peripheral blood. The receptors were sampled from a man in his fifties or sixties with active or convalescent COVID-19.

The rearrangement links TRBV19 to TRBJ1-5; 8 nucleotides agree with TRBD1. The germline V gene encodes CDR1 LNHDA and CDR2 SQIVND (reference sequence). The V gene end was trimmed by 6 bases and the J gene end by 5 bases; junction bases not matched to a gene: 21. The CDR3 totals 19 residues. CDR3 region: CASRNRGAGGRRQDQPQHF. CDR3 coding DNA: TGTGCCAGTAGGAATCGAGGGGCAGGGGGCCGGAGGCAGGATCAGCCCCAGCATTTT.

The V and J genes are TRBV15 and TRBJ2-3; D may be TRBD2 (5 bases). V was clipped by 4 bases and J by 0 bases, with 20 bases between them. Germline CDR1 is LNHNV and CDR2 is YYDKDF (reference sequence). The CDR3 spans 18 residues. The CDR3 region is CATSTLGQVEGSTDTQYF. The DNA of the CDR3 is TGTGCCACCAGCACCCTCGGGCAGGTCGAGGGTAGCACAGATACGCAGTATTTT.